This entry is about one TCR beta chain. Assay: immunoSEQ multiplex PCR; the TCRdb copy retains only in-frame clones and omits some. The sample shows 70,000 or so clones, 90% to 95% of them seen only once. This sample is drawn from a study of OX40 agonist ivuxolimab in advanced cancers. Germline V gives CDR1 SGHRS, CDR2 YFSETQ. Trimming removed 0 bases from V and 0 bases from J; junction bases left unmatched: 3. This CDR3 region has 16 residues. The rearrangement uses TRBV5-1 and TRBJ2-7, with 10 bases matching TRBD1. Source: CD4+ or CD8+ T cells sorted from blood, taken in a trial of the OX40 agonist ivuxolimab. This TCR was sampled from an adult with an advanced solid tumor such as melanoma, head and neck, liver or kidney cancer. In DNA, the CDR3 is TGCGCCAGCAGCTTGGCGGACAGGGGGATCTCCTACGAGCAGTACTTC. Translated, it gives CASSLADRGISYEQYF.